This T cell receptor beta chain emerged from a study of blood T cell repertoires in COVID-19. Study information: COVID-19 samples from acute and convalescent phases originated in the United States, Italy and Spain. T cells, B-cell-depleted T cells, or PBMCs provided the cDNA or gDNA that served as material.

Measured with immunoSEQ multiplex PCR; TCRdb has only the in-frame clones, and not every one. Of about 250,000 clones listed, about nine tenths are singletons. This CDR3 has 18 residues. The germline CDR1 and CDR2 sequences are SGHTA and FQGTGA. Trimming at V came to 2 bases and at J to 5 bases, leaving 12 bases not matched to a gene. Those enrolled, adults aged about 18 to 95 years, came from 20 to 25 US areas. Symptom resolution, clearance, or two negative PCRs marked donors in Cohort 3 as recovered. The chain couples TRBV7-3 to TRBJ2-1, with 10 bases identical to TRBD1. Sequenced material: PBMCs or T cells enriched from blood (not recorded which). This clonotype was obtained from a woman aged 18-30 years who had recovered from COVID-19. This CDR3 reads CASSLDPLRTGGNNEQFF. CDR3 coding DNA: TGTGCCAGCAGCTTAGACCCATTACGGACAGGGGGTAACAATGAGCAGTTCTTC.